A single sample is the source of the 8 T cell receptor beta chains below, sequenced in a study of blood T cell repertoires in COVID-19. This table comes from immunoSEQ multiplex PCR, and its TCRdb copy is limited to in-frame clones, with some not included. The sample lists 350,000 to 450,000 clones, more than 75% occurring once. The sample comprised peripheral blood. These receptors were collected from a human donor in a cohort sampled during active COVID-19.

The gene calls are TRBV6-2 or TRBV6-3 and TRBJ1-1; 7 bases agree with TRBD1. The CDR3 runs to 15 residues. The ends lost 4 bases at V and 8 bases at J; junction bases unmatched: 13. CDR1 is MNHEY and CDR2 is SVGEGT in the germline V gene. The CDR3 DNA reads as TGTGCCAGCAGTTTCAGGACAGGTCATAGTGGGGAAGCTTTCTTT. It yields the protein CASSFRTGHSGEAFF.

The chain uses TRBV20-1 and TRBJ2-1; 9 nucleotides align to TRBD1. With 3 bases clipped from V and 8 bases from J, the junction kept 14 bases outside the gene matches. The CDR3 covers 16 residues. Germline lookup yields CDR1 DFQATT and CDR2 SNEGSKA (reference sequence). The CDR3 sequence: CSASWGPGQGAYEQFF. The CDR3 nucleotides are TGCAGTGCTAGTTGGGGGCCGGGACAGGGAGCATATGAGCAGTTCTTC.

This CDR3 reads CASSLGLGNEQFF. CDR3 nucleotides: TGTGCCAGCAGTTTGGGTCTAGGCAATGAGCAGTTCTTC. The rearrangement links TRBV7-3 to TRBJ2-1; D not resolved. The germline gives CDR1 SGHTA, CDR2 FQGTGA. Trimming took 6 bases from V and 6 from J, leaving 12 bases between them. CDR3 size: 13 residues.

The chain uses TRBV7-9 and TRBJ1-2, with 10 bases aligning to TRBD1. This CDR3 spans 13 amino acids. In germline, CDR1 is SEHNR, CDR2 FQNEAQ (reference sequence). J was trimmed by 6 bases and V by 4 bases; bases with no gene match: 2. The chain's CDR3 is CASSSGQGDGYTF. Here the CDR3 DNA reads TGTGCCAGCAGCTCAGGACAGGGGGATGGCTACACCTTC.

The chain has TRBV10-3 and TRBJ1-4, with D unclear. Germline V gene sequence: CDR1 ENHRY, CDR2 SYGVKD. V lost 4 bases and J lost 4, with 7 bases in between. The CDR3 runs to 13 residues. DNA of the CDR3: TGTGCCATCAGTGTTCGGGTTAATGAAAAACTGTTTTTT. It translates to CAISVRVNEKLFF.

Of note for this clone: The junction shows a germline mismatch at one end, possibly a read error. V and J are TRBV6-5 and TRBJ1-1; perhaps TRBD1 as D (5 bases). The CDR3 is made up of 14 amino acids. Germline V gene sequence: CDR1 MNHEY, CDR2 SVGAGI. DNA of the CDR3: TGTGCCAGCAGCCAAACAGGTTTGAACGCTGAAGCTTTCTTT. Its protein product is CASSQTGLNAEAFF.

The chain combines TRBV11-1 with TRBJ2-5, with a tentative D call TRBD2 (6 bases). Germline-derived CDR1 and CDR2 are SGHAT and FQDESV (reference sequence). V was trimmed by 5 bases and J by 5 bases, leaving 18 bases between them. The CDR3 has 15 residues. The DNA for the CDR3 is TGTGCCAGCAGCCGCTGGGCGGGGTCGGGGGAGACCCAGTACTTC. It encodes CASSRWAGSGETQYF. The variable domain in full, completed from reference TRBV11-1 and TRBJ2-5, reads EAEVAQSPRYKITEKSQAVAFWCDPISGHATLYWYRQILGQGPELLVQFQDESVVDDSQLPKDRFSAERLKGVDSTLKIQPAELGDSAMYLCASSRWAGSGETQYFGPGTRLLVL.

This clone was counted a single time. The V and J genes are TRBV11-2 and TRBJ2-4; no clear D. CDR3 length equals 13 residues. Germline V gives CDR1 SGHAT, CDR2 FQNNGV. The V end lost 5 bases, the J end lost 0 bases, and 5 bases lay between the germline ends. The CDR3, as DNA: TGTGCCAGCAGCCCTTTAGCCAAAAACATTCAGTACTTC. Protein sequence: CASSPLAKNIQYF.